At least ten counts were recorded for the clone carrying this T cell receptor (beta chain). Its antigen is not known. Germline V lookup: CDR1 LNHDA, CDR2 SQIVND (reference sequence). V was shortened by 9 bases and J by 1 base, with 10 bases between the two germline ends. The CDR3 totals 12 residues. The data were obtained in a study of T cell repertoires in cytomegalovirus infection. TCRdb re-called the reads through MiXCR, storing one row per CDR3 protein. This table has about 920,000 distinct CDR3 sequences, around 30% appearing once. The study, taken as a whole, reports: Carriage of CMV together with the relevant HLA was identifiable through cumulative public TCR beta family frequency.

This specimen was cultured CD8+ T cells from PBMCs, taken from culture after CMV antigen stimulation. The chain couples TRBV19 to TRBJ2-7; D possibly corresponds to TRBD2 (5 bases). The TCR was taken from a human donor in good health (CMV status not recorded). Some clones in this sample may be carry-over from other donors' samples. CDR3 sequence reads: CASSTGSYEQYF. For the CDR3, the DNA is TGTGCCAGCAGCACGGGGTCCTACGAGCAGTACTTC. Full variable domain (rest looked up from reference TRBV19 and TRBJ2-7): DGGITQSPKYLFRKEGQNVTLSCEQNLNHDAMYWYRQDPGQGLRLIYYSQIVNDFQKGDIAEGYSVSREKKESFPLTVTSAQKNPTAFYLCASSTGSYEQYFGPGTRLTVT.